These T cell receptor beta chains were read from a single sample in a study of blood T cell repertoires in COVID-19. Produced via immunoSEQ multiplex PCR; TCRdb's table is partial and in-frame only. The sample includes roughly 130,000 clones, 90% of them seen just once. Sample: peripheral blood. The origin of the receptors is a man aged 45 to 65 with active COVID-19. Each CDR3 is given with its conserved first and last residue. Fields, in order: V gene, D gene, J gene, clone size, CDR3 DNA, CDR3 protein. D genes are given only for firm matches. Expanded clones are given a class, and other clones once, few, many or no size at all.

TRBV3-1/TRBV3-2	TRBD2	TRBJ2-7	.	TGTGCCAGCAGCCAAATCGTCGGTTCTAGCGGGGGCTACGAGCAGTACTTC	CASSQIVGSSGGYEQYF
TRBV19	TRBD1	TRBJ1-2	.	TGTGCCACAAGACAGGGGGACTATGGCTACACCTTC	CATRQGDYGYTF
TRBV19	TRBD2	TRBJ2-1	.	TGTGCCAGTAGCCAAAGAGCGGGACGGATCAACAATGAGCAGTTCTTC	CASSQRAGRINNEQFF
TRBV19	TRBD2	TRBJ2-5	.	TGTGCCAGTAGTATAGGTAATAGCGGGAGTTGGGAGACCCAGTACTTC	CASSIGNSGSWETQYF
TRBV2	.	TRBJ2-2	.	TGTGCCAGCAGTGAAGCGAAGGGGGCCGGGGAGCTGTTTTTT	CASSEAKGAGELFF
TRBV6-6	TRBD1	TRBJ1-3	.	TGTGCCAGCAGTAGACAGGGGTCTGGAAACACCATATATTTT	CASSRQGSGNTIYF
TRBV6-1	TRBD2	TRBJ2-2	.	TGTGCCAGCAGTGAACTAGCGGGAGGGGCCACCGGGGAGCTGTTTTTT	CASSELAGGATGELFF
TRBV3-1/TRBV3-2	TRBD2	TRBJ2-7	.	TGTGCCAGCAGCCAAACTAGCGGGAGCTACGAGCAGTACTTC	CASSQTSGSYEQYF
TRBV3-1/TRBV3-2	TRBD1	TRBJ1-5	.	TGTGCCAGCAGCCCGGGACAGGGGGTACAGGAGCCCCAGCATTTT	CASSPGQGVQEPQHF
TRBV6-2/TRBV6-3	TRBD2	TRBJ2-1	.	TGTGCCAGCAGTTACCCGGGGGGGGGTGAGCAGTTCTTC	CASSYPGGGEQFF
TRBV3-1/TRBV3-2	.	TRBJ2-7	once	TGTGCCAGCACCCGGGGGAGCTCCTACGAGCAGTACTTC	CASTRGSSYEQYF
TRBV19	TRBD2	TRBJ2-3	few	TGTGCCAGTAGACTAACTAGCGGGGGGAGCACAGATACGCAGTATTTT	CASRLTSGGSTDTQYF
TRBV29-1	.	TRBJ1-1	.	TGCAGCGTTGTTCCCACTAACACTGAAGCTTTCTTT	CSVVPTNTEAFF
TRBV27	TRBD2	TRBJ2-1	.	TGTGCCAGCAGTTTGCAACTAGCGGGGAGTGAGCAGTTCTTC	CASSLQLAGSEQFF
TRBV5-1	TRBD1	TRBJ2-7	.	TGCGCCAGCAGCCCTTCGACAGGGACAGCATGGGAGCAGTACTTC	CASSPSTGTAWEQYF
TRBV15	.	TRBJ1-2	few	TGTGCCACCAGCAGAGATCAGATTACCTACACCTTC	CATSRDQITYTF
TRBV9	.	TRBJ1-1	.	TGTGCCAGCAGCCTCGACGTTCTGAGGACTGAAGCTTTCTTT	CASSLDVLRTEAFF
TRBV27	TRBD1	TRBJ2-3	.	TGTGCCAGCAGTTCCGGACAGGGAGGAGTAGGTACGCAGTATTTT	CASSSGQGGVGTQYF
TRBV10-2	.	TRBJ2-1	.	TGCGCCACCTTAGCGGAGAGCTCCTACAATGAGCAGTTCTTC	CATLAESSYNEQFF
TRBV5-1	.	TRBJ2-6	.	TGCGCCAGCAGCTACCGGACAGCTGGGGCCAACGTCCTGACTTTC	CASSYRTAGANVLTF
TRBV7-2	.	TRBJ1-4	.	TGTGCCAGCAGCTTAGCGCCCACAGGCGCTACCAATGAAAAACTGTTTTTT	CASSLAPTGATNEKLFF
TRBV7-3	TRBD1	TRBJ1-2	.	TGTGCCAGCAGCTTAACCGCCGAGACAGGGGGGCGCGGCTATGGCTACACCTTC	CASSLTAETGGRGYGYTF
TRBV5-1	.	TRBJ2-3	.	TGCGCCAGCAGCTTGGTGGGCAGGGGCCCAGATACGCAGTATTTT	CASSLVGRGPDTQYF
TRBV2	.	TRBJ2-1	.	TGTGCCAGCAAACGAGACAATGAGCAGTTCTTC	CASKRDNEQFF
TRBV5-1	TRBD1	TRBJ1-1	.	TGCGCCAGCAGCCCGGACAGGGTATCTCACACTGAAGCTTTCTTT	CASSPDRVSHTEAFF
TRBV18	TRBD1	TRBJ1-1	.	TGTGCCAGCTCACCAGCGACAGGGATGAACACTGAAGCTTTCTTT	CASSPATGMNTEAFF
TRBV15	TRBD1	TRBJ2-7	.	TGTGCCACCAGCAGTCCTCCGGGACAGGCTATTTCCTACGAGCAGTACTTC	CATSSPPGQAISYEQYF
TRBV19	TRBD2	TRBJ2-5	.	TGTGCCAGTAGTATAGCGGGAGGGCTAGAGACCCAGTACTTC	CASSIAGGLETQYF
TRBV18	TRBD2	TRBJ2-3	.	TGTGCCAGCTCACCTCGACTAGCGGGGGCCCCCGATACGCAGTATTTT	CASSPRLAGAPDTQYF
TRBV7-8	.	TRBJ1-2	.	TGTGCCAGCAGCCCGACTTCGGACAGCCCTAACTATGGCTACACCTTC	CASSPTSDSPNYGYTF
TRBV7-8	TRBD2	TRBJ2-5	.	TGTGCCAGCAGCCCCAGCCCCCTAGCGGGGCAAGAGACCCAGTACTTC	CASSPSPLAGQETQYF
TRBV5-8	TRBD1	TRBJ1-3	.	TGTGCCAGCAGCTTGGCCGGGACAGCCACTGGAAACACCATATATTTT	CASSLAGTATGNTIYF
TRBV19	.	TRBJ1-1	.	TGTGCCAGTAGCCGGGAAGGGCAGGGGATCTCGGGCACTGAAGCTTTCTTT	CASSREGQGISGTEAFF
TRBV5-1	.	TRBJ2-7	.	TGCGCCAGCAGCCCGAACAGGGATAGGAACGAGCAGTACTTC	CASSPNRDRNEQYF
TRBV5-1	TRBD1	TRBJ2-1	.	TGCGCCAGCAGCTGGTCAGGGGGCAGGGCGGTTCAGTTCTTC	CASSWSGGRAVQFF
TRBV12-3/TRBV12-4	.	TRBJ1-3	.	TGTGCCAGCAGTTTACCGGGTCCCACCATATATTTT	CASSLPGPTIYF
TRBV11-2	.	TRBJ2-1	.	TGTGCCAGCAGCTCTAGTGTCAATGAGCAGTTCTTC	CASSSSVNEQFF
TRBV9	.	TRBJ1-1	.	TGTGCCAGCAGCGTAGCTACCGGGGGTACTGAAGCTTTCTTT	CASSVATGGTEAFF
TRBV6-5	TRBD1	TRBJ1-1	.	TGTGCCAGCGCAGACAGGGTCACGGGGGCTTTCTTT	CASADRVTGAFF
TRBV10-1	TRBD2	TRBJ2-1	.	TGCGCCAGCAGTGAGTTACCGGGACTAGCTACTTACAATGAGCAGTTCTTC	CASSELPGLATYNEQFF
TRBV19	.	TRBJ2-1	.	TGTGCCAGTAGTACGGGTAACAGGGGGGGATCCTACAATGAGCAGTTCTTC	CASSTGNRGGSYNEQFF
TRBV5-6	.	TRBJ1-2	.	TGTGCCAGCAGCTCCTCTGGGGCGGGGCATACCCTCGACTATGGCTACACCTTC	CASSSSGAGHTLDYGYTF
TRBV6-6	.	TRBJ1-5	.	TGTGCCAGCGGACAGTCCAATCAGCCCCAGCATTTT	CASGQSNQPQHF
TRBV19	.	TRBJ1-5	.	TGTGCCAGTAGACGACATGAGAATCAGCCCCAGCATTTT	CASRRHENQPQHF